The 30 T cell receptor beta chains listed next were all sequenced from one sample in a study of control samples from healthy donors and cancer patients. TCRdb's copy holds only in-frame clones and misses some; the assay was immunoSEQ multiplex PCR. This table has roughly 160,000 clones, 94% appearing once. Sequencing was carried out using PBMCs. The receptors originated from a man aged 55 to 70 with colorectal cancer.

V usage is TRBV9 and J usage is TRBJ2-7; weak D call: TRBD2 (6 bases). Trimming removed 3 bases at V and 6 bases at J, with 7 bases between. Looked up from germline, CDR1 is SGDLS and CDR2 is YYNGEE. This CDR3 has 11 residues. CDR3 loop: CASSGRGEQYF. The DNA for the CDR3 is TGTGCCAGCAGCGGGAGGGGCGAGCAGTACTTC.

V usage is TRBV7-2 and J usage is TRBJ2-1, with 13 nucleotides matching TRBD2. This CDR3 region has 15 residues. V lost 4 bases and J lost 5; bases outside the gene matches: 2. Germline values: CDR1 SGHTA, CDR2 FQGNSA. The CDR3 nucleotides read TGTGCCAGCAGCTCGGGACTAGCGGGACACAATGAGCAGTTCTTC. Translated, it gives CASSSGLAGHNEQFF.

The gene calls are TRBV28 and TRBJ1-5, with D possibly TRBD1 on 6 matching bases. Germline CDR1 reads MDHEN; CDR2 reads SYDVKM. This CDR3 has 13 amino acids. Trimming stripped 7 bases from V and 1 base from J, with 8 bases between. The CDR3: CASKQGSNQPQHF. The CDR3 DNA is TGTGCCAGCAAACAGGGAAGCAATCAGCCCCAGCATTTT.

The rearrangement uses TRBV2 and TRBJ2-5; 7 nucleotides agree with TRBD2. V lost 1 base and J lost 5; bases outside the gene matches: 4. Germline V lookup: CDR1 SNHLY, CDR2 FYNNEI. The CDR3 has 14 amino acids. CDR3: CASSEGFGGETQYF. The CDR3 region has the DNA TGTGCCAGCAGTGAAGGCTTCGGGGGGGAGACCCAGTACTTC. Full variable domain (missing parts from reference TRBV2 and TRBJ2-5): EPEVTQTPSHQVTQMGQEVILRCVPISNHLYFYWYRQILGQKVEFLVSFYNNEISEKSEIFDDQFSVERPDGSNFTLKIRSTKLEDSAMYFCASSEGFGGETQYFGPGTRLLVL.

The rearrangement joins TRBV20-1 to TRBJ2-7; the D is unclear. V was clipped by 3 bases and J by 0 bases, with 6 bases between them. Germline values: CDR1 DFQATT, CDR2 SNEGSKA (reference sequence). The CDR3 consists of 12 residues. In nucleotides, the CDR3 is TGCAGTGCTAGTCAGCCCTCCTACGAGCAGTACTTC. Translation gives CSASQPSYEQYF.

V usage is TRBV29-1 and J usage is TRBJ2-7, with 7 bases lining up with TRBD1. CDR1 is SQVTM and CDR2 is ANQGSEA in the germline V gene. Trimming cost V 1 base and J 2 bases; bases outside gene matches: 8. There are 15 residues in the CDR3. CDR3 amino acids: CSVEGEPGGAYEQYF. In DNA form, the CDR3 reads TGCAGCGTTGAAGGAGAACCAGGGGGAGCCTACGAGCAGTACTTC.

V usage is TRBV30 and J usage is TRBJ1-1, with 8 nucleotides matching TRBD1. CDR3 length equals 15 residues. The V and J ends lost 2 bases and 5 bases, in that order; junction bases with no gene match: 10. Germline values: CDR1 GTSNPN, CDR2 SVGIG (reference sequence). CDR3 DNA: TGTGCCTGGAGTAGTTCCGGACAGGGTGGGACTGAAGCTTTCTTT. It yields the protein CAWSSSGQGGTEAFF. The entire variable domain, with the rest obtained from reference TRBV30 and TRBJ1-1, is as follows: SQTIHQWPATLVQPVGSPLSLECTVEGTSNPNLYWYRQAAGRGLQLLFYSVGIGQISSEVPQNLSASRPQDRQFILSSKKLLLSDSGFYLCAWSSSGQGGTEAFFGQGTRLTVV.

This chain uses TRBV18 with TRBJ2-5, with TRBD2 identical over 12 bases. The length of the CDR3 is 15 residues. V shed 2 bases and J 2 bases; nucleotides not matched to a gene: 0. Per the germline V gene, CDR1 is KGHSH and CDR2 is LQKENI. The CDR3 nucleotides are TGTGCCAGCTCACCAGGACTAGCGGGGCAAGAGACCCAGTACTTC. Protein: CASSPGLAGQETQYF.

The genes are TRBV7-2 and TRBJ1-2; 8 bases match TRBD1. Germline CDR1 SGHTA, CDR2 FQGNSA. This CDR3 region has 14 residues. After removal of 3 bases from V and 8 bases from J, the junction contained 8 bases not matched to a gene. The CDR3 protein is CASSFLGQALGYTF. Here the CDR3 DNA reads TGTGCCAGCAGCTTCTTGGGACAGGCCCTAGGCTACACCTTC.

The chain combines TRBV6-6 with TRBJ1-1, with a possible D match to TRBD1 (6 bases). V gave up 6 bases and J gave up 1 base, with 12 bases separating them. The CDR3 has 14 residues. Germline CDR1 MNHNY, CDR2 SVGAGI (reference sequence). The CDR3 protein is CASSPQGGNTEAFF. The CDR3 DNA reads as TGTGCCAGCAGCCCACAAGGGGGGAACACTGAAGCTTTCTTT.

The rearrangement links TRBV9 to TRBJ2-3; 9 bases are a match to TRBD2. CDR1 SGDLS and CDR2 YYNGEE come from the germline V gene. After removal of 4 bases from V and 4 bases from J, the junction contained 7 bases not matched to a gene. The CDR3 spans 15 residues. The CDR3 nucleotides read TGTGCCAGCAGCTCACTGGGACTAGCTTCAGATACGCAGTATTTT. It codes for CASSSLGLASDTQYF.

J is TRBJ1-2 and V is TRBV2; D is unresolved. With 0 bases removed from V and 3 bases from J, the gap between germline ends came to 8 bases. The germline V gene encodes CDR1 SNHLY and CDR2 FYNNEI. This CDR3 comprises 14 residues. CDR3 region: CASSEASSYYGYTF. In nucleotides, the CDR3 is TGTGCCAGCAGTGAAGCTTCCTCATACTATGGCTACACCTTC.

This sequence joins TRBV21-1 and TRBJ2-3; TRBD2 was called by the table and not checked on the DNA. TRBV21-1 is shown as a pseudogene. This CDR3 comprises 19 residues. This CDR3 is CASSKGERGDLRSTDTQYF. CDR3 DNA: TGTGCCAGCAGCAAAGGAGAGCGGGGGGACCTCCGAAGCACAGATACGCAGTATTTT.

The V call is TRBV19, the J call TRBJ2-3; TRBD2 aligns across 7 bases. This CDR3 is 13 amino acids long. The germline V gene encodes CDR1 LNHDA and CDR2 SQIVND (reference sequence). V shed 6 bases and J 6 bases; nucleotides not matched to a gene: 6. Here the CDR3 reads CASRAAGFDTQYF. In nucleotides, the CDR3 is TGTGCCAGTAGAGCAGCGGGGTTCGATACGCAGTATTTT.

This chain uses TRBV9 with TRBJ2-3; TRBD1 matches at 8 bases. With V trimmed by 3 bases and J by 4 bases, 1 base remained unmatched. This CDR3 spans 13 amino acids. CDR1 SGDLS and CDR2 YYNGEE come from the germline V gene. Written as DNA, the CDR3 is TGTGCCAGCAGCGCGACAGGGGCAGATACGCAGTATTTT. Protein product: CASSATGADTQYF.

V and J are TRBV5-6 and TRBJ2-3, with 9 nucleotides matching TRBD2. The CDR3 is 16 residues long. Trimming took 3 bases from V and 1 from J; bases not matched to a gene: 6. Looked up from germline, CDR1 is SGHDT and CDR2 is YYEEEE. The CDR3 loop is CASSWLTSGGTDTQYF. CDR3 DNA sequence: TGTGCCAGCAGCTGGTTGACTAGCGGAGGCACAGATACGCAGTATTTT.

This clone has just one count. The DNA of the CDR3 is TGTGCCAGCAGCTCCTCCCAGGGATCCTACGAGCAGTACTTC. It codes for CASSSSQGSYEQYF. The chain has TRBV11-1 and TRBJ2-7; TRBD1 might be the D (5 bases). The CDR3 covers 14 residues. The germline gives CDR1 SGHAT, CDR2 FQDESV (reference sequence). Trimming removed 4 bases from V and 1 base from J, with 11 bases in between.

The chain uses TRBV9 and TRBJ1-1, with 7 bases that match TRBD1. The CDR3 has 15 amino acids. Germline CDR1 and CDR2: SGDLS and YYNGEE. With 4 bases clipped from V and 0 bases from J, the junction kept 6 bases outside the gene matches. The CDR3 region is CASSPPGTVNTEAFF. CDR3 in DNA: TGTGCCAGCAGCCCACCCGGGACAGTGAACACTGAAGCTTTCTTT.

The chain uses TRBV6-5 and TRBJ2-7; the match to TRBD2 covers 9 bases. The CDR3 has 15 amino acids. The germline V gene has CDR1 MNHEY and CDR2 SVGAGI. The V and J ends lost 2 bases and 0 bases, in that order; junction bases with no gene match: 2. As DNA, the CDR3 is TGTGCCAGCAGTTACGGCGGGGGGGCCTCCTACGAGCAGTACTTC. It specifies CASSYGGGASYEQYF.

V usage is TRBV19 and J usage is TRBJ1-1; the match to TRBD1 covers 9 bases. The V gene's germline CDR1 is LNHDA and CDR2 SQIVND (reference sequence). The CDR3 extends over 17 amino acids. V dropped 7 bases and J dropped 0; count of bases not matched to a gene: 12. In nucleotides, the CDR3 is TGTGCCAGTACCGATAAGGCAGGGGACAGGGTGAACACTGAAGCTTTCTTT. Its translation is CASTDKAGDRVNTEAFF.

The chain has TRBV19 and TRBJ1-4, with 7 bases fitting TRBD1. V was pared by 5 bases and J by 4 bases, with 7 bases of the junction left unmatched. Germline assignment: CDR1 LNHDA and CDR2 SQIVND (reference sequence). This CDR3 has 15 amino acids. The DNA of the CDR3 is TGTGCCAGTAGTGTACGACAGGGATTTAATGAAAAACTGTTTTTT. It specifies CASSVRQGFNEKLFF.

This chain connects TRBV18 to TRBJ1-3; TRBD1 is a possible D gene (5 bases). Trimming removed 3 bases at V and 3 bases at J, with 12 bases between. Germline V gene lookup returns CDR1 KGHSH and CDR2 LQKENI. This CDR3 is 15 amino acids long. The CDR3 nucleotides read TGTGCCAGCTCACCGCAGGGTTATAGTGGAAACACCATATATTTT. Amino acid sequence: CASSPQGYSGNTIYF.

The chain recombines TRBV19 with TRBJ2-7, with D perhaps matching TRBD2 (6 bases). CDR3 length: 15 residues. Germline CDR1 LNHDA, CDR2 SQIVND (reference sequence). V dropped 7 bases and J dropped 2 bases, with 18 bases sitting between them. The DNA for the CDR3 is TGTGCCAGTACGAGGGACTCGGGGGTCACCTACGAGCAGTACTTC. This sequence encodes CASTRDSGVTYEQYF.

For the CDR3, the DNA is TGTGCCAGCAGCGTAGCTTTGGGCGTGGGAGGCTACACCTTC. It translates to CASSVALGVGGYTF. This rearrangement joins TRBV9 to TRBJ1-2; D not certain. CDR3 length: 14 residues. Per the germline V gene, CDR1 is SGDLS and CDR2 is YYNGEE. V dropped 0 bases and J dropped 8 bases, with 14 bases sitting between them.

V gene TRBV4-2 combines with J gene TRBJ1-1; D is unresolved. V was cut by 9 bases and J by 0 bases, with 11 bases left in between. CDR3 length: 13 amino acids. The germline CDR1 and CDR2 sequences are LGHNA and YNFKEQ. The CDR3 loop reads CASQHKMNTEAFF. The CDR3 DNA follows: TGTGCCAGTCAACACAAGATGAACACTGAAGCTTTCTTT.

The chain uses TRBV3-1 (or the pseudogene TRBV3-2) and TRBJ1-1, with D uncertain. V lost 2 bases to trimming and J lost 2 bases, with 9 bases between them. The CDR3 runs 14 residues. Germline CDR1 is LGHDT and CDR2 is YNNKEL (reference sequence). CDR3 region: CASSQREFNTEAFF. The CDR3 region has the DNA TGTGCCAGCAGCCAAAGGGAATTTAACACTGAAGCTTTCTTT.

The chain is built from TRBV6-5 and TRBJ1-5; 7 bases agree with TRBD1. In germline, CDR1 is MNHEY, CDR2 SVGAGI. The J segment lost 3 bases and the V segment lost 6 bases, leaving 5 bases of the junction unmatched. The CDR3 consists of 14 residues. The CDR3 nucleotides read TGTGCCAGCAGGAACACAGGGGACAATCAGCCCCAGCATTTT. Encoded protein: CASRNTGDNQPQHF.

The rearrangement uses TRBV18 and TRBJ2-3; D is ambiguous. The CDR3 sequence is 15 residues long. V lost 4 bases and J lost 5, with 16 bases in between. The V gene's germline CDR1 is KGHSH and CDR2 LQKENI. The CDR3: CASSLPIKGLDTQYF. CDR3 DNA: TGTGCCAGCTCACTGCCCATTAAGGGTTTAGATACGCAGTATTTT.

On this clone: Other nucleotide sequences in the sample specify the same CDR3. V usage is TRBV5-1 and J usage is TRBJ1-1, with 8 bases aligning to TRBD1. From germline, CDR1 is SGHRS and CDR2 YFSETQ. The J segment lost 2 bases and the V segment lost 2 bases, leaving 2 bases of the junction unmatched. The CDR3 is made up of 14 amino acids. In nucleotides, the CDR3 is TGCGCCAGCAGCTTATCAGGGGGCAACACTGAAGCTTTCTTT. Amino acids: CASSLSGGNTEAFF.

The CDR3 protein is CASSLSGEQETQYF. The DNA of the CDR3 is TGTGCCAGCAGCCTTAGCGGAGAACAAGAGACCCAGTACTTC. The genes are TRBV3-1 (or the pseudogene TRBV3-2) and TRBJ2-5; tentative D call: TRBD2 (6 bases). CDR1 and CDR2 (germline): LGHDT, YNNKEL (reference sequence). This CDR3 contains 14 residues. The V gene lost 4 bases and the J gene lost 2 bases, with 11 bases spanning the gap.